One T cell receptor beta chain is described in this entry. These data belong to a study of control samples from healthy donors and cancer patients. The V end lost 4 bases, the J end lost 1 base, and 13 bases lay between the germline ends. This CDR3 has 15 amino acids. Germline V gene sequence: CDR1 SNHLY, CDR2 FYNNEI. Measured with immunoSEQ multiplex PCR; TCRdb has only the in-frame clones, and not every one. Of tens of thousands of clones listed, about 90% are singletons. Material: PBMCs. The chain uses TRBV2 and TRBJ1-2; D is undetermined. This sequence originates from a woman aged 55-69 years with head and neck cancer. CDR3 in DNA: TGTGCCAGCAGTGTGGGCAGGAGTTTTAACTATGGCTACACCTTC. Translating it yields CASSVGRSFNYGYTF. Looking up the rest from reference TRBV2 and TRBJ1-2 gives the full variable domain: EPEVTQTPSHQVTQMGQEVILRCVPISNHLYFYWYRQILGQKVEFLVSFYNNEISEKSEIFDDQFSVERPDGSNFTLKIRSTKLEDSAMYFCASSVGRSFNYGYTFGSGTRLTVV.